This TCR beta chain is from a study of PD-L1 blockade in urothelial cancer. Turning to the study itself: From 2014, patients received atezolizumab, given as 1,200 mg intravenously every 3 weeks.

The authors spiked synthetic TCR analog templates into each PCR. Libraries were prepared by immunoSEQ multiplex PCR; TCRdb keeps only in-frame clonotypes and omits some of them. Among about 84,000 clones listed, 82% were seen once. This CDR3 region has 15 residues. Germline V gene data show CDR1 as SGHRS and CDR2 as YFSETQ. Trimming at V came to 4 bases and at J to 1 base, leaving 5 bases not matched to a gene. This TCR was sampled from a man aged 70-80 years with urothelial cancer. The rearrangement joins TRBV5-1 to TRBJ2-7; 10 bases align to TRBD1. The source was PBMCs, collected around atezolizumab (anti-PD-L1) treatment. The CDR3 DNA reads TGCGCCAGCAGCGAGCGACAGGGGGCATCCTACGAGCAGTACTTC. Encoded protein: CASSERQGASYEQYF. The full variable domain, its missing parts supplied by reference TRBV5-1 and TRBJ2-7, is KAGVTQTPRYLIKTRGQQVTLSCSPISGHRSVSWYQQTPGQGLQFLFEYFSETQRNKGNFPGRFSGRQFSNSRSEMNVSTLELGDSALYLCASSERQGASYEQYFGPGTRLTVT.